Presented here are 21 T cell receptor beta chains from one specimen sequenced in a study of blood T cell repertoires in COVID-19 (dated by TCRdb to about 2020). Library preparation employed the immunoSEQ multiplex PCR assay. TCRdb obtained this table from immuneACCESS and retained in-frame rearrangements with V and J assigned. These tables miss some clones; where compared with another copy, unresolved V genes account for less than half of the shortfall, and the remainder is unexplained. In all, the sample holds about 490,000 clones, and over 75% of those were seen once. The biggest ten clones account for roughly 3.1% of the sample. Sequences were obtained from peripheral blood. The receptor source for this set is a human donor in a cohort sampled during active COVID-19.

V and J are TRBV28 and TRBJ2-7, with no clear D. From germline, CDR1 is MDHEN and CDR2 SYDVKM. The V gene lost 6 bases and the J gene lost 4 bases, with 7 bases spanning the gap. The CDR3 is 11 amino acids. DNA for the CDR3: TGTGCCAGCAGACATAAGTACGAGCAGTACTTC. It specifies CASRHKYEQYF. The full variable domain, completed using reference TRBV28 and TRBJ2-7, is DVKVTQSSRYLVKRTGEKVFLECVQDMDHENMFWYRQDPGLGLRLIYFSYDVKMKEKGDIPEGYSVSREKKERFSLILESASTNQTSMYLCASRHKYEQYFGPGTRLTVT.

The chain combines TRBV3-1 (or the pseudogene TRBV3-2) with TRBJ2-1; TRBD2 aligns across 7 bases. CDR1 LGHDT and CDR2 YNNKEL come from the germline V gene (reference sequence). This CDR3 is 14 amino acids long. The J segment lost 4 bases and the V segment lost 8 bases, leaving 8 bases of the junction unmatched. In DNA form, the CDR3 reads TGTGCCAGCGGACGGTGGGAGGGTTACAATGAGCAGTTCTTC. This encodes CASGRWEGYNEQFF.

The CDR3 protein is CATYRQGSAEAFF. CDR3 in DNA: TGTGCCACCTACCGACAGGGGTCGGCTGAAGCTTTCTTT. The chain joins TRBV6-5 to TRBJ1-1; 8 bases match TRBD1. The length of the CDR3 is 13 residues. Germline V gene lookup returns CDR1 MNHEY and CDR2 SVGAGI. V trimming: 10 bases; J trimming: 6 bases; junction bases outside the gene matches: 10.

The rearrangement links TRBV28 to TRBJ2-1; 9 nucleotides align to TRBD2. The CDR3 spans 15 residues. V lost 2 bases to trimming and J lost 8 bases; unmatched junction nucleotides: 7. Germline V lookup: CDR1 MDHEN, CDR2 SYDVKM. CDR3 amino acids: CASSLTGTSFDEQFF. As DNA, the CDR3 is TGTGCCAGCAGTTTAACCGGGACTAGCTTCGATGAGCAGTTCTTC.

The chain carries TRBV19 and TRBJ1-2; possible D gene TRBD1, 6 bases. The germline CDR1 and CDR2 sequences are LNHDA and SQIVND (reference sequence). This CDR3 is 15 amino acids long. The ends were cut back, 5 bases at V and 0 bases at J, with 13 bases in the middle. CDR3 amino acids: CASSLTGTANYGYTF. The CDR3 DNA reads TGTGCCAGTAGTTTGACAGGAACCGCTAACTATGGCTACACCTTC.

V gene TRBV24-1 combines with J gene TRBJ1-2; weak D call: TRBD1 (6 bases). The CDR3 sequence is 14 residues long. Trimming took 6 bases from V and 7 from J, leaving 17 bases between them. Germline assignment: CDR1 KGHDR and CDR2 SFDVKD. The CDR3 DNA reads as TGTGCCACCAGTTTAACAGGGTCGGCCTCTGGCTACACCTTC. Protein: CATSLTGSASGYTF.

This chain joins TRBV30 and TRBJ1-1, with a tentative D call TRBD1 (5 bases). The V end lost 2 bases, the J end lost 4 bases, and 14 bases lay between the germline ends. The V gene's germline CDR1 is GTSNPN and CDR2 SVGIG (reference sequence). The CDR3 is 14 amino acids. CDR3 coding DNA: TGTGCCTGGAGTATAACAGCCGGGGGCACTGAAGCTTTCTTT. Amino acid sequence: CAWSITAGGTEAFF.

This chain links TRBV5-6 with TRBJ1-2; no reliable D call. Trimming removed 1 base from V and 4 bases from J, with 8 bases in between. Germline CDR1 is SGHDT and CDR2 is YYEEEE. The CDR3 runs 13 residues. As DNA, the CDR3 is TGTGCCAGCAGCTTGAGTGGGCTCTATGGCTACACCTTC. This encodes CASSLSGLYGYTF.

This chain links TRBV28 with TRBJ2-7, with a weak D call TRBD2 (5 bases). Germline CDR1 reads MDHEN; CDR2 reads SYDVKM. The CDR3 length is 13 residues. Trimming took off 5 bases at V and 1 base at J, with 9 bases between the two ends. Here the CDR3 reads CASSRGLSYEQYF. The CDR3 nucleotides are TGTGCCAGCAGTCGCGGACTGTCCTACGAGCAGTACTTC.

This chain links TRBV7-2 with TRBJ1-2, with 11 bases that match TRBD1. V was pared by 1 base and J by 8 bases, with 9 bases of the junction left unmatched. The CDR3 length is 16 residues. The germline CDR1 and CDR2 sequences are SGHTA and FQGNSA. CDR3 sequence (DNA): TGTGCCAGCAGCTTAGGGGTTCCCGGGACAGGGGGAGGCTACACCTTC. Its translation: CASSLGVPGTGGGYTF.

This clone was recorded once. The rearrangement links TRBV6-5 to TRBJ1-1, with TRBD1 identical over 9 bases. CDR3 length equals 15 residues. V dropped 6 bases and J dropped 5; count of bases not matched to a gene: 10. Germline V CDR1 and CDR2: MNHEY, SVGAGI. DNA for the CDR3: TGTGCCAGCAGATGGGACAGGGTAGAGGGGACTGAAGCTTTCTTT. This gives the protein CASRWDRVEGTEAFF.

J is TRBJ1-1 and V is TRBV7-6, with 9 bases identical to TRBD1. CDR1 is SGHVS, CDR2 FNYEAQ, per germline. The CDR3 consists of 14 residues. V lost 5 bases to trimming and J lost 5 bases; unmatched junction nucleotides: 6. Here the CDR3 reads CASSVGTGRTEAFF. The CDR3 nucleotides read TGTGCCAGCAGCGTTGGGACAGGGCGAACTGAAGCTTTCTTT.

This clone appeared a single time. The chain links TRBV5-4 to TRBJ2-3, with 10 bases aligning to TRBD2. This CDR3 region has 16 residues. After removal of 0 bases from V and 4 bases from J, the junction contained 5 bases not matched to a gene. The germline V gene encodes CDR1 SGHNT and CDR2 YYREEE (reference sequence). CDR3 sequence reads: CASSLELSGRADTQYF. As DNA, the CDR3 is TGTGCCAGCAGCTTGGAATTGAGCGGGAGGGCAGATACGCAGTATTTT.

The chain has TRBV19 and TRBJ1-5; 9 nucleotides match TRBD1. Looked up from germline, CDR1 is LNHDA and CDR2 is SQIVND (reference sequence). The CDR3 contains 15 residues. V was pared by 5 bases and J by 6 bases, with 8 bases of the junction left unmatched. In DNA, the CDR3 is TGTGCCAGTAGTCCGTTTTTGGGACAGGGTCAGCCCCAGCATTTT. Translating gives CASSPFLGQGQPQHF.

The J gene is TRBJ1-2, the V gene TRBV11-1; perhaps TRBD1 as D (6 bases). V shed 5 bases and J shed 1 base, with 11 bases lying between them. CDR1 is SGHAT, CDR2 FQDESV, per germline (reference sequence). There are 14 residues in the CDR3. Here the CDR3 DNA reads TGTGCCAGCAGCGGAGTAGGGGGTAACTATGGCTACACCTTC. Translating gives CASSGVGGNYGYTF.

Written as DNA, the CDR3 is TGTGCCAGCAGCTCCGGGATAAACACTGAAGCTTTCTTT. This translates into CASSSGINTEAFF. This chain links TRBV5-5 with TRBJ1-1; D is ambiguous. The CDR3 is 13 residues long. Germline CDR1 SGHKS, CDR2 YYEKEE (reference sequence). The V and J ends lost 3 bases and 2 bases respectively, with 8 bases between them. The full variable domain, its missing parts supplied by reference TRBV5-5 and TRBJ1-1, is DAGVTQSPTHLIKTRGQQVTLRCSPISGHKSVSWYQQVLGQGPQFIFQYYEKEERGRGNFPDRFSARQFPNYSSELNVNALLLGDSALYLCASSSGINTEAFFGQGTRLTVV.

The chain joins TRBV9 to TRBJ2-6, with 8 bases lining up with TRBD2. Losses at the gene ends were 10 bases for V and 4 bases for J; bases not matched to a gene: 16. The CDR3 is made up of 17 amino acids. Germline CDR1 reads SGDLS; CDR2 reads YYNGEE. The CDR3 here is CARRVEAGGGGANVLTF. The CDR3, as DNA: TGTGCCCGCCGCGTAGAGGCGGGGGGTGGGGGGGCCAACGTCCTGACTTTC. Looking up the rest from reference TRBV9 and TRBJ2-6 gives the full variable domain: DSGVTQTPKHLITATGQRVTLRCSPRSGDLSVYWYQQSLDQGLQFLIQYYNGEERAKGNILERFSAQQFPDLHSELNLSSLELGDSALYFCARRVEAGGGGANVLTFGAGSRLTVL.

This chain joins TRBV4-1 and TRBJ2-7; TRBD2 matches at 8 bases. The J segment lost 6 bases and the V segment lost 1 base, leaving 8 bases of the junction unmatched. Germline V CDR1 and CDR2: MGHRA, YSYEKL. The CDR3 extends over 15 amino acids. In nucleotides, the CDR3 is TGCGCCAGCAGCCAAGCCGGAGCGGGAGCTGGCGAGCAGTACTTC. Protein sequence: CASSQAGAGAGEQYF.

The rearrangement joins TRBV6-4 to TRBJ1-6; maybe TRBD1 (5 bases). The germline gives CDR1 MRHNA, CDR2 SNTAGT. This CDR3 is built from 16 residues. V was pared by 6 bases and J by 8 bases, with 20 bases between. For the CDR3, the DNA is TGTGCCAGCAGAAGAGACAGCATTGAAGTTTATTCACCCCTCCACTTT. Translating it yields CASRRDSIEVYSPLHF.

The sample holds a few counts of this clone. The chain employs TRBV19 and TRBJ1-1; 10 bases agree with TRBD1. Unmatched junction bases numbered 7, after V lost 5 bases and J lost 4 bases. CDR1 and CDR2 (germline): LNHDA, SQIVND (reference sequence). This CDR3 comprises 15 residues. The CDR3 nucleotides are TGTGCCAGTAGTGCCAGACAGGGGGCGGTCACTGAAGCTTTCTTT. Translation gives CASSARQGAVTEAFF.

V and J are TRBV19 and TRBJ2-7; 12 bases fit TRBD2. The CDR3 runs 15 residues. CDR1 LNHDA and CDR2 SQIVND come from the germline V gene (reference sequence). V shed 5 bases and J 5 bases; nucleotides not matched to a gene: 7. CDR3 sequence (DNA): TGTGCCAGTAGTTCGAGGACTAGCGGGATGGACGAGCAGTACTTC. Translated: CASSSRTSGMDEQYF.